This TCR beta chain stems from a study of T cells in Graves' hyperthyroidism and ophthalmopathy. The CDR3 length is 16 residues. CDR1 MDHEN and CDR2 SYDVKM come from the germline V gene. Deletions cut 6 bases from V and 0 bases from J, with 15 bases between. RNA transcripts gave rise to amplified TCR beta CDR3 regions. The study used the HTBI primer set for a first-round RT-PCR of the TCR CDR3. TCRdb analysed the multiplex PCR reads with MiXCR anew, one entry per CDR3 protein. The table shows about 250,000 distinct CDR3 sequences, with about 20% occurring only once. The source of this sequence is a man aged 25 to 45 with Graves' ophthalmopathy. V gene TRBV28 combines with J gene TRBJ1-5; tentatively, D is TRBD1 (5 bases). The sample comprised blood. This CDR3 reads CASSLRLTDSNQPQHF. In DNA form, the CDR3 reads TGTGCCAGCAGCCTCCGTCTGACAGATAGCAATCAGCCCCAGCATTTT.